This entry is about one TCR beta chain. Its target is unknown. PCR was performed using 60 Vbeta and 13 Jbeta primers. Original processing methods: Later work found approximately 80 million unique TCR beta chains, with about 10 million shared. Libraries were prepared by immunoSEQ multiplex PCR; TCRdb keeps only in-frame clonotypes and omits some of them. For V, J and clone size, that table is used; D and trimming come from the DNA. The table includes some 140,000 clones, around 85% detected once. CDR1 LNHDA and CDR2 SQIVND come from the germline V gene (reference sequence). The CDR3 length is 14 residues. The V gene lost 4 bases and the J gene lost 1 base, with 10 bases spanning the gap. The data belong to a study of cytomegalovirus exposure and HLA in healthy donors. Broader study findings: TCR sequences were mostly rare, though some public TCRs occurred in many donors. Earlier findings revealed that most TCR beta V segments proved productive either about 90% or about 30% of the time. Cytomegalovirus-associated TCR beta chains were listed, numbering some 180.

The V and J genes are TRBV19 and TRBJ1-2, with TRBD1 as a possible D gene (6 bases). The source of this sequence is a woman aged 45 to 65 in good health and CMV-seropositive. Sequencing was done on a sample of PBMCs. CDR3: CASSTWTVNYGYTF. The DNA for the CDR3 is TGTGCCAGTAGTACCTGGACAGTTAACTATGGCTACACCTTC.